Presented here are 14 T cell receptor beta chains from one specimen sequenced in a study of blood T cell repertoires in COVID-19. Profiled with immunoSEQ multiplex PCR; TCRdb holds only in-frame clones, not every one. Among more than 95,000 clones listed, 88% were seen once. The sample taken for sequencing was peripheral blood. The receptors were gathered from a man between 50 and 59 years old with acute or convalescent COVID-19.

The CDR3: CASSLTSGDFGTQYF. In DNA form, the CDR3 reads TGTGCCAGCAGCTTGACTAGCGGGGACTTTGGGACGCAGTATTTT. V usage is TRBV11-2 and J usage is TRBJ2-3; 11 nucleotides align to TRBD2. Germline assignment: CDR1 SGHAT and CDR2 FQNNGV. The CDR3 contains 15 residues. With V trimmed by 3 bases and J by 9 bases, 8 bases remained unmatched.

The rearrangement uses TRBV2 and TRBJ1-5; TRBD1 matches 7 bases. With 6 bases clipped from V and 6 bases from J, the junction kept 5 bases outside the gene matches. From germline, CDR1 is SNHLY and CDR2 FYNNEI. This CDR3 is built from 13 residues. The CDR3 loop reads CASSASGGQPQHF. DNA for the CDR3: TGTGCCAGCAGCGCGTCAGGGGGTCAGCCCCAGCATTTT.

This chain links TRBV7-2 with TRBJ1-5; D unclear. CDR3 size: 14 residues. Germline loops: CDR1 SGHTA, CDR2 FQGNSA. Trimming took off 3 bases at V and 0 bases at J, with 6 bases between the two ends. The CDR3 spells CASSLANSNQPQHF. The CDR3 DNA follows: TGTGCCAGCAGCTTGGCAAATAGCAATCAGCCCCAGCATTTT. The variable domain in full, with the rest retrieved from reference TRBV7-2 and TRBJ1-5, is GAGVSQSPSNKVTEKGKDVELRCDPISGHTALYWYRQSLGQGLEFLIYFQGNSAPDKSGLPSDRFSAERTGGSVSTLTIQRTQQEDSAVYLCASSLANSNQPQHFGDGTRLSIL.

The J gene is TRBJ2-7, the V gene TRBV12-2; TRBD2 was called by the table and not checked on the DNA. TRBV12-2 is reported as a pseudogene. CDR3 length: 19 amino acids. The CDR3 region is CASRLEAGVFASGGYEQYF. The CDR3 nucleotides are TGTGCAAGTCGCTTAGAAGCGGGAGTTTTTGCCTCAGGCGGCTACGAGCAGTACTTC.

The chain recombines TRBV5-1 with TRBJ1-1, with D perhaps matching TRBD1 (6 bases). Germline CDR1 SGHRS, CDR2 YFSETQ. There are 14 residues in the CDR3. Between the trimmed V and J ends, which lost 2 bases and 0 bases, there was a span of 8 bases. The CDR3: CASSLGGVNTEAFF. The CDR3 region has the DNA TGCGCCAGCAGCTTAGGGGGGGTGAACACTGAAGCTTTCTTT.

DNA of the CDR3: TGTGCCAGCTCAATCACCGAGGCTTACGAGCAGTACTTC. Its protein is CASSITEAYEQYF. This rearrangement joins TRBV18 to TRBJ2-7; no reliable D call. The CDR3 length is 13 residues. Trimming shortened V by 5 bases and J by 4 bases, and 12 bases separated the two germline ends. Germline V gene sequence: CDR1 KGHSH, CDR2 LQKENI.

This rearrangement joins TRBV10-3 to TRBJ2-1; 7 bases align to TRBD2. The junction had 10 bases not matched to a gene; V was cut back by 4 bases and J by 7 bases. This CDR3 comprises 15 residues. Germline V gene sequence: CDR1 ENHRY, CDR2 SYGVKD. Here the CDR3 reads CAISAYKGEGNEQFF. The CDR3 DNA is TGTGCCATCAGTGCATACAAAGGGGAGGGGAATGAGCAGTTCTTC.

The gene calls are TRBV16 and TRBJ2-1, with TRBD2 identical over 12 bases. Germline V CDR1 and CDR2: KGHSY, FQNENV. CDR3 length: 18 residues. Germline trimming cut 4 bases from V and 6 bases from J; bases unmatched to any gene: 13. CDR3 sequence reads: CASSLAPPGLAGPNEQFF. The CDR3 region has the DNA TGTGCCAGCAGCCTAGCCCCTCCTGGACTAGCGGGGCCCAATGAGCAGTTCTTC.

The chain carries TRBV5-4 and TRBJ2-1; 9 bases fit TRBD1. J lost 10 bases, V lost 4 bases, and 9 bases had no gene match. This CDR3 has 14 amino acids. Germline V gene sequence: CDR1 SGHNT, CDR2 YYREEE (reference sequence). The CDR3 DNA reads TGTGCCAGCAGCCTAAGGACAGGGGTTTTAGAGCAGTTCTTC. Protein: CASSLRTGVLEQFF.

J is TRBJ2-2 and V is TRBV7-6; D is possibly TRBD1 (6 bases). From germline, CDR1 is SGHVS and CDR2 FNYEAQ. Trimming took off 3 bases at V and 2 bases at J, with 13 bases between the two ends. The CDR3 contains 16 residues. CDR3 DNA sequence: TGTGCCAGCAGCTTCGGTCAGGGGATTAACACCGGGGAGCTGTTTTTT. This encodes CASSFGQGINTGELFF. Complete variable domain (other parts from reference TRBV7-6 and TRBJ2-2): GAGVSQSPRYKVTKRGQDVALRCDPISGHVSLYWYRQALGQGPEFLTYFNYEAQQDKSGLPNDRFSAERPEGSISTLTIQRTEQRDSAMYRCASSFGQGINTGELFFGEGSRLTVL.

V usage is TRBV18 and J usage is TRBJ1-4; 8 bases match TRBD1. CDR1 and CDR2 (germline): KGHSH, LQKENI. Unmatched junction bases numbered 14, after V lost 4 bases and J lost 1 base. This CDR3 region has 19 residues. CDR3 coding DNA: TGTGCCAGCTCACGCGACCTCGGACAGGGAGGGGAAACTAATGAAAAACTGTTTTTT. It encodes CASSRDLGQGGETNEKLFF. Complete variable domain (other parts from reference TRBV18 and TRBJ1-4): NAGVMQNPRHLVRRRGQEARLRCSPMKGHSHVYWYRQLPEEGLKFMVYLQKENIIDESGMPKERFSAEFPKEGPSILRIQQVVRGDSAAYFCASSRDLGQGGETNEKLFFGSGTQLSVL.

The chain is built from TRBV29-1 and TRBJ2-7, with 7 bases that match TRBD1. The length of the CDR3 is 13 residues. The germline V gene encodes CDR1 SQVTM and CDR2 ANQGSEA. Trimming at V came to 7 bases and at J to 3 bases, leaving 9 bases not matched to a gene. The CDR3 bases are TGCAGCGCCAAAGGGGGCGACAGCTACGAGCAGTACTTC. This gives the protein CSAKGGDSYEQYF.

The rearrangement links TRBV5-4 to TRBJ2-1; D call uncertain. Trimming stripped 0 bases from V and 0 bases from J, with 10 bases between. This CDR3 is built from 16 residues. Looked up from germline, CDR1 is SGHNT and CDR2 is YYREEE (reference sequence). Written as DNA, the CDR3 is TGTGCCAGCAGCTTGGTTCCGGAGATCTCCTACAATGAGCAGTTCTTC. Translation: CASSLVPEISYNEQFF. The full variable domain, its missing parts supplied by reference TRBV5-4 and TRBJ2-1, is ETGVTQSPTHLIKTRGQQVTLRCSSQSGHNTVSWYQQALGQGPQFIFQYYREEENGRGNFPPRFSGLQFPNYSSELNVNALELDDSALYLCASSLVPEISYNEQFFGPGTRLTVL.

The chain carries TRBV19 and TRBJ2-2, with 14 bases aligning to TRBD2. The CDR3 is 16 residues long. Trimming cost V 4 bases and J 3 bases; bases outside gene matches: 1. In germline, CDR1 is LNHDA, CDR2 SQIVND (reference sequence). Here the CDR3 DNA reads TGTGCCAGTAGTACGGGACTAGCGGGAGACACCGGGGAGCTGTTTTTT. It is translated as CASSTGLAGDTGELFF.